The clone carrying this T cell receptor beta chain was found a few times. The antigen is not known. In germline, CDR1 is SGHTA, CDR2 FQGTGA. V was pared by 2 bases and J by 4 bases, with 13 bases between. The CDR3 consists of 15 residues. In TCRdb, the 5' RACE reads were re-called with MiXCR into one record per CDR3 protein. The sample lists about 130,000 distinct CDR3 sequences; about 23% were seen once. The entry originates in a study of T-cell memory formation after mild COVID-19. In the study overall: Among the donors, TCR clusters were largely specific to each donor.

General study points: CD4/CD8 balance characterized clones contracting day 15 to 85, and CD4+ skew characterized later expanders. Contracting clones localized mainly to CM and EM when CD4+ and mainly to EMRA when CD8+. Certain responding clones were present in pre-infection memory, suggesting participation of cross-reactive memory.

The sample comprised PBMCs or a T cell subset sorted from them (not recorded which). The chain recombines TRBV7-3 with TRBJ2-3; D perhaps matches TRBD1 (5 bases). This clonotype originated in an adult woman who had mild COVID-19 (a few samples of this study predate the infection). Cell type and time point are not known. The CDR3 nucleotides are TGTGCCAGCAGCTTAGTCGCAGGGTCCCCAGATACGCAGTATTTT. This translates into CASSLVAGSPDTQYF. The whole variable domain, filled in from reference TRBV7-3 and TRBJ2-3, reads GAGVSQTPSNKVTEKGKYVELRCDPISGHTALYWYRQSLGQGPEFLIYFQGTGAADDSGLPNDRFFAVRPEGSVSTLKIQRTERGDSAVYLCASSLVAGSPDTQYFGPGTRLTVL.